The 5 T cell receptor beta chains below come from one sample, sequenced in a study of cytomegalovirus exposure and HLA in healthy donors listed by TCRdb under 2017. The method behind the library was the immunoSEQ multiplex PCR assay. A mixture of 60 forward primers for TCR Vbeta segments and 13 reverse primers for TCR Jbeta segments was used in the multiplex PCR. What TCRdb holds here is the immuneACCESS table cut down to in-frame rearrangements. Part of the clones is not present; checked against another copy, under half of the missing clones reflect an unresolved V gene, and the others are unexplained. The sample records around 190,000 clones, about 76% of which are singletons. The ten largest clones take up roughly 1.4% of the sample. Input material: PBMCs. The receptor set was obtained from a woman in her forties or fifties in good health and CMV-seronegative.

Comment on this clone: The sample has other DNA sequences that encode this CDR3 too. J is TRBJ2-1 and V is TRBV5-1, with TRBD2 matching over 9 bases. The germline V gene has CDR1 SGHRS and CDR2 YFSETQ. V was clipped by 3 bases and J by 4 bases; unmatched bases: 8. This CDR3 is built from 16 residues. CDR3 loop: CASSSLAGALYNEQFF. Here the CDR3 DNA reads TGCGCCAGCAGCTCCTTAGCGGGGGCCTTGTACAATGAGCAGTTCTTC.

Comment on this clone: Compared with germline, one end of the junction differs, possibly owing to a read error. The V call is TRBV7-9, the J call TRBJ1-6; D uncertain. This CDR3 is 16 amino acids long. In germline, CDR1 is SEHNR, CDR2 FQNEAQ (reference sequence). CDR3 coding DNA: TGTTCCAGCAGCCCTACAGAGAGCTCCTATAATTCACCCCTCCACTTT. This translates into CSSSPTESSYNSPLHF.

This chain joins TRBV11-2 and TRBJ2-7, with 8 bases matching TRBD1. The V segment lost 6 bases and the J segment 2 bases; nucleotides outside the gene matches: 6. The germline CDR1 and CDR2 sequences are SGHAT and FQNNGV. This CDR3 is built from 14 residues. The CDR3 nucleotides are TGTGCCAGCAGACGACAGGGGCCCCCCTACGAGCAGTACTTC. Its protein product is CASRRQGPPYEQYF. Based on the CDR3 plus reference TRBV11-2 and TRBJ2-7, the full variable domain is EAGVAQSPRYKIIEKRQSVAFWCNPISGHATLYWYQQILGQGPKLLIQFQNNGVVDDSQLPKDRFSAERLKGVDSTLKIQPAKLEDSAVYLCASRRQGPPYEQYFGPGTRLTVT.

A single count supports this clone. This chain links TRBV11-2 with TRBJ2-2, with TRBD1 matching over 12 bases. The junction had 15 bases not matched to a gene; V was cut back by 3 bases and J by 7 bases. Germline-derived CDR1 and CDR2 are SGHAT and FQNNGV. This CDR3 contains 19 residues. This chain's CDR3 is CASSFPTSGQGAKDGELFF. The CDR3, as DNA: TGTGCCAGCAGCTTCCCAACCTCGGGACAGGGGGCTAAAGACGGGGAGCTGTTTTTT.

The V gene is TRBV7-3, the J gene TRBJ2-1; 9 positions agree with TRBD2. CDR3 length: 18 residues. Trimming at V came to 4 bases and at J to 6 bases, leaving 16 bases not matched to a gene. Germline V gene data show CDR1 as SGHTA and CDR2 as FQGTGA. The CDR3 sequence: CASSSKTLPTSGLNEQFF. DNA for the CDR3: TGTGCCAGCAGCTCCAAAACCCTCCCGACTAGCGGACTCAATGAGCAGTTCTTC.